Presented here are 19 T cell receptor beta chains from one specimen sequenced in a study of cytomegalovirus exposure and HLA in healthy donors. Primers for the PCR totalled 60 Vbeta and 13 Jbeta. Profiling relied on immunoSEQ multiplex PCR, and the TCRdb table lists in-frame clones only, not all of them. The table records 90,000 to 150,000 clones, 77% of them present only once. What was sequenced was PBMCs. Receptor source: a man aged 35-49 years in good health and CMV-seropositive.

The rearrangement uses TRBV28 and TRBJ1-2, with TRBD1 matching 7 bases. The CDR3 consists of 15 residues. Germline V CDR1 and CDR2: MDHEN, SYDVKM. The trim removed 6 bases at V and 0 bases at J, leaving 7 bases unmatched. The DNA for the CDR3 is TGTGCCAGCAGCCAATCCGGGACAGCTAACTATGGCTACACCTTC. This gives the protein CASSQSGTANYGYTF.

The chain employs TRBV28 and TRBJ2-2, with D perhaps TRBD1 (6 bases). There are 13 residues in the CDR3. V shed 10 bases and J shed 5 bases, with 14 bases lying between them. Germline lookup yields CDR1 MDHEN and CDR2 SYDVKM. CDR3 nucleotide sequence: TGTGCCATACTACAGGGCCGGACCGGGGAGCTGTTTTTT. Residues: CAILQGRTGELFF.

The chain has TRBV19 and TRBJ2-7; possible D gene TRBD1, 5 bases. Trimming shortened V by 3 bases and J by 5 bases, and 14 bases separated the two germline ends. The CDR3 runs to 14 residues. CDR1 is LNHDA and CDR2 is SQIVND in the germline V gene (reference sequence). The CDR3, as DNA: TGTGCCAGTAGTATGACGGACATCGGCCACGAGCAGTACTTC. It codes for CASSMTDIGHEQYF. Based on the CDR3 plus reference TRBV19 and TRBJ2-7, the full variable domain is DGGITQSPKYLFRKEGQNVTLSCEQNLNHDAMYWYRQDPGQGLRLIYYSQIVNDFQKGDIAEGYSVSREKKESFPLTVTSAQKNPTAFYLCASSMTDIGHEQYFGPGTRLTVT.

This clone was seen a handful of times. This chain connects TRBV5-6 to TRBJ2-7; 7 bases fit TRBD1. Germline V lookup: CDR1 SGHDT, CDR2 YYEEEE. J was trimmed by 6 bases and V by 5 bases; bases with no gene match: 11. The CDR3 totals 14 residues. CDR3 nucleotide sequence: TGTGCCAGCAGAAAGACAGGGACAATCCTCGAGCAGTACTTC. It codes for CASRKTGTILEQYF.

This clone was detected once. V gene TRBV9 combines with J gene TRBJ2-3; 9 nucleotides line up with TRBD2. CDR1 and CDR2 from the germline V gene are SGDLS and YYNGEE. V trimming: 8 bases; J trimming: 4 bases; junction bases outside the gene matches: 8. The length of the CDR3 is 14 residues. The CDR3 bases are TGTGCCAGTGGGGCGGGGGGGCGGTCAGATACGCAGTATTTT. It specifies CASGAGGRSDTQYF. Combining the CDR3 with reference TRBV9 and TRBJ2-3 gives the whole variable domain DSGVTQTPKHLITATGQRVTLRCSPRSGDLSVYWYQQSLDQGLQFLIQYYNGEERAKGNILERFSAQQFPDLHSELNLSSLELGDSALYFCASGAGGRSDTQYFGPGTRLTVL.

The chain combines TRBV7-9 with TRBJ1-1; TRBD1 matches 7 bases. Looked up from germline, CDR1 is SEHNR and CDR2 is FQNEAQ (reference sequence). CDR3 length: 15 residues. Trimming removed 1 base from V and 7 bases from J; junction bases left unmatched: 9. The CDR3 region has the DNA TGTGCCAGCAGCTTAGTGCAACAGGGGTACAGTGAAGCTTTCTTT. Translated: CASSLVQQGYSEAFF. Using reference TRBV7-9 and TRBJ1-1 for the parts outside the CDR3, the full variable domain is DTGVSQNPRHKITKRGQNVTFRCDPISEHNRLYWYRQTLGQGPEFLTYFQNEAQLEKSRLLSDRFSAERPKGSFSTLEIQRTEQGDSAMYLCASSLVQQGYSEAFFGQGTRLTVV.

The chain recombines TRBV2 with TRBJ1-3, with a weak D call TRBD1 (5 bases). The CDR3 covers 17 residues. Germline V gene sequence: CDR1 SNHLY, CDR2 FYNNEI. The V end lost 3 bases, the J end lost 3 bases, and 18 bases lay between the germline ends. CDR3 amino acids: CASSDSRWGVFGNTIYF. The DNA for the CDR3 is TGTGCCAGCAGTGATAGTAGATGGGGGGTCTTTGGAAACACCATATATTTT.

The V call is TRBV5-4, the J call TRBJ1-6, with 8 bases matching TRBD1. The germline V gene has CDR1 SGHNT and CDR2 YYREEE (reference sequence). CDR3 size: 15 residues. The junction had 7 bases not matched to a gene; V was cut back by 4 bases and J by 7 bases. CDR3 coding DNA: TGTGCCAGCAGCCGGGGGACAGGTGGCAATTCACCCCTCCACTTT. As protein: CASSRGTGGNSPLHF. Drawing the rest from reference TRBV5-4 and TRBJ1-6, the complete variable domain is ETGVTQSPTHLIKTRGQQVTLRCSSQSGHNTVSWYQQALGQGPQFIFQYYREEENGRGNFPPRFSGLQFPNYSSELNVNALELDDSALYLCASSRGTGGNSPLHFGNGTRLTVT.

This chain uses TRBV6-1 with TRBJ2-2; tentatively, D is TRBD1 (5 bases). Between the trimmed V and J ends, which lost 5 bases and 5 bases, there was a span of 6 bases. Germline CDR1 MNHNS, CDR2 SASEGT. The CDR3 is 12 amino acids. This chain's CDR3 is CASSSGTGELFF. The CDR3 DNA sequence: TGTGCCAGCAGTTCAGGGACCGGGGAGCTGTTTTTT.

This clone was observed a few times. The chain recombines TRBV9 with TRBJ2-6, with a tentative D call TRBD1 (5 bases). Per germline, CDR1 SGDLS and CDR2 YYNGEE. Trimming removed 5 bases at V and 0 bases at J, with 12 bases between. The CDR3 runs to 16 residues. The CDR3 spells CASSDNRYSGANVLTF. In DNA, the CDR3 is TGTGCCAGCAGTGATAACAGGTACTCTGGGGCCAACGTCCTGACTTTC.

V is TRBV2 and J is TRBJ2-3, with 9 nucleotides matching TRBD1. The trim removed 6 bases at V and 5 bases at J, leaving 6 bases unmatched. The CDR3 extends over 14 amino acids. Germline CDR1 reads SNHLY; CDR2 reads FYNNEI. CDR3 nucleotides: TGTGCCAGCAGGGAGGACAGGGGACAAGATACGCAGTATTTT. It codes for CASREDRGQDTQYF.

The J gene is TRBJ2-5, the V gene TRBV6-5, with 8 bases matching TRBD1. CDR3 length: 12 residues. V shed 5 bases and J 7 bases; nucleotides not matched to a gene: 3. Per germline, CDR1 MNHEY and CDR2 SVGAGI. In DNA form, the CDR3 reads TGTGCCAGCAGTGACAGGGGAGGGACCCAGTACTTC. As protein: CASSDRGGTQYF.

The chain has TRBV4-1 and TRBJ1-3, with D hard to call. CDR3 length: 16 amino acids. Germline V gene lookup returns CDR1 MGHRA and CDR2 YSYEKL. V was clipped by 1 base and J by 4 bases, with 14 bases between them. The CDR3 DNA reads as TGCGCCAGCAGCCAAGTTGGAGCTCCATCGGGAAACACCATATATTTT. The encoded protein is CASSQVGAPSGNTIYF.

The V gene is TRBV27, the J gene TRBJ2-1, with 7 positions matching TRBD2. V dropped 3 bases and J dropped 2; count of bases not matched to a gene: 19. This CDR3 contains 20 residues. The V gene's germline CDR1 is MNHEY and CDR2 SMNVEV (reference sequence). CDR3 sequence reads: CASSFKRPGLVPQTYNEQFF. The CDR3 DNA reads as TGTGCCAGCAGTTTTAAAAGACCCGGACTAGTCCCCCAAACCTACAATGAGCAGTTCTTC.

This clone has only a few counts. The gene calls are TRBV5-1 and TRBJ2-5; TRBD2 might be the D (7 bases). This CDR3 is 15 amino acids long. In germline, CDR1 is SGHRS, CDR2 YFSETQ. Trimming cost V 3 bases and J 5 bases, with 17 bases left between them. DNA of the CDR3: TGCGCCAGCAGCTGCTATTGGGGGGGCAGTGAGACCCAGTACTTC. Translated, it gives CASSCYWGGSETQYF.

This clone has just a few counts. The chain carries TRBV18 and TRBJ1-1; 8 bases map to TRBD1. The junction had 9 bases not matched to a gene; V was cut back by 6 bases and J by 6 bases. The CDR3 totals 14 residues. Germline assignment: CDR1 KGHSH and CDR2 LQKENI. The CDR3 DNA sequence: TGTGCCAGCTCCCAACCACAGGGGGGTGCTGAAGCTTTCTTT. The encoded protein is CASSQPQGGAEAFF.

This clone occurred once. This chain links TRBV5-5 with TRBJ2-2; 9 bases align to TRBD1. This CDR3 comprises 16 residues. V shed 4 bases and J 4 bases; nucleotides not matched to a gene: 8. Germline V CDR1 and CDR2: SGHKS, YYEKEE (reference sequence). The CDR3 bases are TGTGCCAGCAGCCTCCCGGGACAGGGTATCACCGGGGAGCTGTTTTTT. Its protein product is CASSLPGQGITGELFF.

The CDR3 nucleotides read TGTGCCAGCAGTCCACGACAGGGAGCTAGCACAGATACGCAGTATTTT. As protein: CASSPRQGASTDTQYF. The chain links TRBV6-6 to TRBJ2-3, with 7 bases that match TRBD1. V shed 5 bases, J shed 0 bases, and the junction held 8 bases outside the gene matches. CDR1 MNHNY and CDR2 SVGAGI come from the germline V gene (reference sequence). The CDR3 length is 16 residues.

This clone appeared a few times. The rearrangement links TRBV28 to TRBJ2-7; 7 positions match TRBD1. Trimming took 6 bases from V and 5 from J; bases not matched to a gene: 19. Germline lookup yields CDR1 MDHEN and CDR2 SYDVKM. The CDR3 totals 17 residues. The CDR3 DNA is TGTGCCAGCAGGGGGACGACCGGCTCCGACAGGGCGGACGAGCAGTACTTC. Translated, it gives CASRGTTGSDRADEQYF.